This T cell receptor (beta chain) was identified during a study of blood T cell repertoires in COVID-19. Study-wide context: There were acute and convalescent COVID-19 samples, and they came from the United States, Italy and Spain.

The assay was immunoSEQ multiplex PCR, and TCRdb's table has in-frame clones only and misses some. The data show about 160,000 clones, about 92% seen once. Trimming took 5 bases from V and 5 from J, leaving 21 bases between them. The CDR3 consists of 16 residues. Germline values: CDR1 SEHNR, CDR2 FQNEAQ (reference sequence). The chain recombines TRBV7-9 with TRBJ1-2; possible D gene TRBD1, 5 bases. This receptor was obtained from a man younger than 40 with COVID-19, enrolled during active disease. The sequenced sample consisted of peripheral blood. CDR3 nucleotides: TGTGCCAGCAGCCTACCCTCAGGGTCCGGGGGGTATGGCTACACCTTC. Translated: CASSLPSGSGGYGYTF.